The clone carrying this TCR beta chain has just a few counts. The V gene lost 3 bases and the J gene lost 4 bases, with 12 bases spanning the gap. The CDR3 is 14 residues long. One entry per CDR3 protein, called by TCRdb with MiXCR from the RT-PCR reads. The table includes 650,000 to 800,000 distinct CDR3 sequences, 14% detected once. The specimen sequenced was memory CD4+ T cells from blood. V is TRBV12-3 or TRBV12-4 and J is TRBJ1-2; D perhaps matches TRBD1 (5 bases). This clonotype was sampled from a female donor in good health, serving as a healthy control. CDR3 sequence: CASSLAGHSYGYTF. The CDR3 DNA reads TGTGCCAGCAGTTTGGCAGGGCACTCCTATGGCTACACCTTC.